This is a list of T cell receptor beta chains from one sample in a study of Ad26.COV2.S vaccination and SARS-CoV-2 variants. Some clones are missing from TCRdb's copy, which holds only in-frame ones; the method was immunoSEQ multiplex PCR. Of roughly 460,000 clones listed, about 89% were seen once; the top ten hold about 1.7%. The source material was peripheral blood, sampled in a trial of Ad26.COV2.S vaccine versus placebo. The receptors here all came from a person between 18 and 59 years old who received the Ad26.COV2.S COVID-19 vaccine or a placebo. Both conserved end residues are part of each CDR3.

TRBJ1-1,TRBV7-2,CASSFQENTEAFF
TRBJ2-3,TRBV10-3,CAISETSGGGTDTQYF
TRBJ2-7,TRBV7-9,CASSFLRTYEQYF
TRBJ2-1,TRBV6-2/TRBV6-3,CASSYRPGTGLNNEQFF
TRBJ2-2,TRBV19,CASSHQGGAGELFF
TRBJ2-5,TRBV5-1,CASSTHYISTGVYQETQYF
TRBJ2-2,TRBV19,CATRSPTSGYTGELFF
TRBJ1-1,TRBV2,CASSEGKLAITEAFF
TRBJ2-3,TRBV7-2,CASSLILAGGDTQYF
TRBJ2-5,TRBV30,CAWIRWRDPQTQYF
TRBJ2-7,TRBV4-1,CASSHHPVAGGAVWEQYF
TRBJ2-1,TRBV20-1,CSAITYNEQFF
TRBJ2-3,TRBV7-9,CASSLVGGGLTDTQYF
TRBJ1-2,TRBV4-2,CASSQVGHQGNYGYTF
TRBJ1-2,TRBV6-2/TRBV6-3,CASSYGQDSSNYGYTF
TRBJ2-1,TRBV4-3,CASSQTLEGGYSYNEQFF
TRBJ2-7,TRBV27,CASSLIRGSHEQYF
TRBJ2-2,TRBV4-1,CASSLRQGNTGELFF
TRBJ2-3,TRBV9,CASSVRPSGGPADTQYF
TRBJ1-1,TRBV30,CAWSLPDRGTEAFF